Listed below are T cell receptor beta chains from one sample, sequenced in a study of T cell responses to AZD1222 COVID-19 vaccine. The assay was immunoSEQ multiplex PCR, and TCRdb's table has in-frame clones only and misses some. The repertoire holds around 160,000 clones, with around 83% as singletons. Specimen: peripheral blood, collected on day 0 of MenACWY control vaccination. These receptors all stem from an adult in good health. The CDR3 runs from the conserved cysteine through the conserved F or W. A D gene is named only where the DNA matches it firmly. Not every row has a clone size; where given, it reads once, few, many or a size class.

V: TRBV21-1; J: TRBJ2-3; size: .; length: 14; D: .; DNA: TGTGCCAGCAACCCCCTAGGGTGTCCAGATACGCAGTATTTT; CDR3: CASNPLGCPDTQYF
V: TRBV10-3; J: TRBJ1-2; size: once; length: 22; D: .; DNA: TGTGCCATCAGTGAGTCGAGGCCAATAAACTTTATGGCGGTATGGGCAACCTCGGGCTACACCTTC; CDR3: CAISESRPINFMAVWATSGYTF
V: TRBV12-3/TRBV12-4; J: TRBJ1-2; size: once; length: 12; D: .; DNA: TGTGCCAGCAGCTTGAATCTCTATGGCTACACCTTC; CDR3: CASSLNLYGYTF
V: TRBV30; J: TRBJ1-2; size: .; length: 12; D: .; DNA: TGTGCCTGGGGCGGGGCCGGGTATGGCTACACCTTC; CDR3: CAWGGAGYGYTF
V: TRBV9; J: TRBJ1-3; size: .; length: 16; D: TRBD1; DNA: TGTGCCAGCAGCGCGGAACAGGGGGTGTCTGGAAACACCATATATTTT; CDR3: CASSAEQGVSGNTIYF
V: TRBV7-9; J: TRBJ1-3; size: .; length: 11; D: .; DNA: TGTGCCAGCAGCTTAGCATCCGGCATATATTTT; CDR3: CASSLASGIYF
V: TRBV4-1; J: TRBJ2-1; size: .; length: 13; D: .; DNA: TGCGCCAGCAGCCAAGATTTGGGCCGGACCCAGTTCTTC; CDR3: CASSQDLGRTQFF
V: TRBV14; J: TRBJ2-3; size: .; length: 16; D: TRBD2; DNA: TGTGCCAGCAGCCGAGGCGGGGGACCTAGCACAGATACGCAGTATTTT; CDR3: CASSRGGGPSTDTQYF
V: TRBV10-3; J: TRBJ2-1; size: few; length: 18; D: .; DNA: TGTGCCATCAGCGAACCAGGGCCGGGAACTGGGTATAAGGGTGAGCAGTTCTTC; CDR3: CAISEPGPGTGYKGEQFF
V: TRBV9; J: TRBJ1-4; size: .; length: 15; D: .; DNA: TGTGCCAGCAGCGTAGCTGGGGGTCGGAATGAAAAACTGTTTTTT; CDR3: CASSVAGGRNEKLFF
V: TRBV27; J: TRBJ2-1; size: few; length: 17; D: TRBD2; DNA: TGTGCCAGCAGTTTGAGGCGGGGGGGCGTCTCCTACAATGAGCAGTTCTTC; CDR3: CASSLRRGGVSYNEQFF
V: TRBV14; J: TRBJ1-2; size: .; length: 12; D: .; DNA: TGTGCCAGCAGCCAAAACAGCTATGGCTACACCTTC; CDR3: CASSQNSYGYTF
V: TRBV7-2; J: TRBJ2-7; size: .; length: 15; D: .; DNA: TGTGCCAGCAGCCCCCCCTCGGGGGCCCCCTACGAGCAGTACTTC; CDR3: CASSPPSGAPYEQYF
V: TRBV4-2; J: TRBJ1-2; size: .; length: 17; D: TRBD1; DNA: TGTGCCAGCAGCCAGGAACTCTCAGGGGGCCCTAACTATGGCTACACCTTC; CDR3: CASSQELSGGPNYGYTF
V: TRBV9; J: TRBJ2-5; size: .; length: 14; D: .; DNA: TGTGCCAGCAGCGTAGGGGGACACCAAGAGACCCAGTACTTC; CDR3: CASSVGGHQETQYF
V: TRBV28; J: TRBJ1-5; size: .; length: 14; D: .; DNA: TGTGCCAGCAGTCAAGACACCTACCTTCAGCCCCAGCATTTT; CDR3: CASSQDTYLQPQHF
V: TRBV6-5; J: TRBJ1-1; size: .; length: 11; D: .; DNA: TGTGCCAGCAGCAAGGGGTTAACAGCTTTCTTT; CDR3: CASSKGLTAFF
V: TRBV2; J: TRBJ1-1; size: .; length: 14; D: .; DNA: TGTGCCAGCAGTAACGATGGGGTAGGGACTGAAGCTTTCTTT; CDR3: CASSNDGVGTEAFF
V: TRBV9; J: TRBJ2-7; size: .; length: 14; D: TRBD1; DNA: TGTGCCAGCAGCCCAGGGACAGGGGACTACGAGCAGTACTTC; CDR3: CASSPGTGDYEQYF
V: TRBV6-1; J: TRBJ1-1; size: .; length: 14; D: .; DNA: TGTGCCAGCAGTGACGGACAGCCGAACACTGAAGCTTTCTTT; CDR3: CASSDGQPNTEAFF
V: TRBV4-1; J: TRBJ1-6; size: .; length: 16; D: TRBD1; DNA: TGCGCCAGCAGCCGGGGGAGGACAGGGTCAGATTCACCCCTCCACTTT; CDR3: CASSRGRTGSDSPLHF
V: TRBV5-1; J: TRBJ1-2; size: .; length: 13; D: .; DNA: TGCGCCTCCCGGCAGGCAACTAACTATGGCTACACCTTC; CDR3: CASRQATNYGYTF
V: TRBV7-9; J: TRBJ1-5; size: .; length: 13; D: .; DNA: TGTGCCAGCAGCCCAGGACAAAATCAGCCCCAGCATTTT; CDR3: CASSPGQNQPQHF
V: TRBV19; J: TRBJ1-5; size: .; length: 14; D: .; DNA: TGTGCCAGTAGTATGGGTTTCAGCAATCAGCCCCAGCATTTT; CDR3: CASSMGFSNQPQHF
V: TRBV3-1/TRBV3-2; J: TRBJ2-2; size: .; length: 13; D: .; DNA: TGTGCCAGCACCCAAGCGGTGGCCGGGGAGCTGTTTTTT; CDR3: CASTQAVAGELFF
V: TRBV11-2; J: TRBJ1-1; size: .; length: 15; D: TRBD1; DNA: TGTGCCAGCAGCTTAGAGCCGGGACAGAGCACTGAAGCTTTCTTT; CDR3: CASSLEPGQSTEAFF
V: TRBV27; J: TRBJ2-1; size: .; length: 15; D: .; DNA: TGTGCCAGCAGTCCCCCTGGCCCAGGGGTGTGGGAGCAGTTCTTC; CDR3: CASSPPGPGVWEQFF
V: TRBV5-4; J: TRBJ2-1; size: .; length: 13; D: .; DNA: TGTGCCAGCAGCTTGGTCGCCTACAATGAGCAGTTCTTC; CDR3: CASSLVAYNEQFF
V: TRBV4-2; J: TRBJ2-7; size: .; length: 16; D: .; DNA: TGTGCCAGCAGCCAAGTTCTAGGTATGGGTGGCTACGAGCAGTACTTC; CDR3: CASSQVLGMGGYEQYF
V: TRBV29-1; J: TRBJ2-5; size: .; length: 13; D: TRBD2; DNA: TGCAGCGGCGGGACTAGCGGGTCTGAGACCCAGTACTTC; CDR3: CSGGTSGSETQYF
V: TRBV5-1; J: TRBJ2-1; size: .; length: 17; D: .; DNA: TGCGCCAGCAGCTTGGCCAGGGCCCGGGTAAGAGGGAATGAGCAGTTCTTC; CDR3: CASSLARARVRGNEQFF
V: TRBV6-5; J: TRBJ1-2; size: once; length: 15; D: .; DNA: TGTGCCAGCAGTCCCGGGACCGACTATAACTATGGCTACACCTTC; CDR3: CASSPGTDYNYGYTF
V: TRBV28; J: TRBJ1-2; size: once; length: 10; D: .; DNA: TGTGCCACCAGCGCGAATGGCTACACCTTC; CDR3: CATSANGYTF
V: TRBV2; J: TRBJ2-3; size: .; length: 12; D: .; DNA: TGTGCCAGCAGTGAATGGTCGGATACGCAGTATTTT; CDR3: CASSEWSDTQYF
V: TRBV7-3; J: TRBJ1-5; size: few; length: 13; D: .; DNA: TGTGCCAGCAGCTTGGGTCCAAATCAGCCCCAGCATTTT; CDR3: CASSLGPNQPQHF
V: TRBV11-2; J: TRBJ2-7; size: .; length: 15; D: .; DNA: TGTGCCAGCAGCTTACCCAGACTGCCTCAGGGCGAGCAGTACTTC; CDR3: CASSLPRLPQGEQYF
V: TRBV10-2; J: TRBJ1-4; size: .; length: 14; D: TRBD1; DNA: TGCGCCAGCAGTGAGGGACAGGGGGATGAAAAACTGTTTTTT; CDR3: CASSEGQGDEKLFF
V: TRBV29-1; J: TRBJ2-1; size: few; length: 16; D: .; DNA: TGCAGCGTTCGGAGCGGGCATCCCAGCCGTATTTATGAGCAGTTCTTC; CDR3: CSVRSGHPSRIYEQFF
V: TRBV3-1/TRBV3-2; J: TRBJ2-5; size: .; length: 13; D: .; DNA: TGTGCCAGCAGCCAATCACGGAGAGAGACCCAGTACTTC; CDR3: CASSQSRRETQYF
V: TRBV6-5; J: TRBJ1-1; size: few; length: 14; D: .; DNA: TGTGCCAGCAGCCGAGATCTAATGAACACTGAAGCTTTCTTT; CDR3: CASSRDLMNTEAFF
V: TRBV9; J: TRBJ2-5; size: .; length: 15; D: .; DNA: TGTGCCAGCAGCGTCGCGGAGGGGTTGCGCGAGACCCAGTACTTC; CDR3: CASSVAEGLRETQYF
V: TRBV7-3; J: TRBJ1-5; size: .; length: 16; D: TRBD1; DNA: TGTGCCAGCAGCTTAAAGCCGGGACAGCAAAATCAGCCCCAGCATTTT; CDR3: CASSLKPGQQNQPQHF
V: TRBV4-2; J: TRBJ2-7; size: once; length: 14; D: .; DNA: TGTGCCAGCAGCCAAGAGTCCCAGGGTATACAGCAGTACTTC; CDR3: CASSQESQGIQQYF
V: TRBV19; J: TRBJ1-3; size: .; length: 14; D: .; DNA: TGTGCCAGTACCCCATCCGGGCCTGGAAACACCATATATTTT; CDR3: CASTPSGPGNTIYF
V: TRBV7-3; J: TRBJ2-1; size: .; length: 18; D: .; DNA: TGTGCCAGCAGCTTAACGGCGGGGCACCGTAGGGGGAGGAATGAGCAGTTCTTC; CDR3: CASSLTAGHRRGRNEQFF
V: TRBV3-1/TRBV3-2; J: TRBJ2-3; size: .; length: 17; D: .; DNA: TGTGCCAGCAGCCCCCACATCACAGCTTCTAGCACAGATACGCAGTATTTT; CDR3: CASSPHITASSTDTQYF
V: TRBV27; J: TRBJ1-5; size: .; length: 15; D: .; DNA: TGTGCCAGCAGTCTCGGGGTGGGGCGGGGTCAGCCCCAGCATTTT; CDR3: CASSLGVGRGQPQHF
V: TRBV7-3; J: TRBJ2-3; size: .; length: 14; D: .; DNA: TGTGCCAGCAGCTCCCACCTAAGATCAGATACGCAGTATTTT; CDR3: CASSSHLRSDTQYF
V: TRBV14; J: TRBJ1-4; size: .; length: 20; D: .; DNA: TGTGCCAGCAGCCAAGTCCAGGGGATGAGGACTCTTGGAACTAATGAAAAACTGTTTTTT; CDR3: CASSQVQGMRTLGTNEKLFF
V: TRBV27; J: TRBJ2-4; size: .; length: 15; D: .; DNA: TGTGCCAGCAGTTTAGGGGCTGAGGGTAGAAACATTCAGTACTTC; CDR3: CASSLGAEGRNIQYF
V: TRBV30; J: TRBJ1-5; size: .; length: 16; D: TRBD1; DNA: TGTGCCTGGAGTCCACGACAGGGTTATAGCAATCAGCCCCAGCATTTT; CDR3: CAWSPRQGYSNQPQHF